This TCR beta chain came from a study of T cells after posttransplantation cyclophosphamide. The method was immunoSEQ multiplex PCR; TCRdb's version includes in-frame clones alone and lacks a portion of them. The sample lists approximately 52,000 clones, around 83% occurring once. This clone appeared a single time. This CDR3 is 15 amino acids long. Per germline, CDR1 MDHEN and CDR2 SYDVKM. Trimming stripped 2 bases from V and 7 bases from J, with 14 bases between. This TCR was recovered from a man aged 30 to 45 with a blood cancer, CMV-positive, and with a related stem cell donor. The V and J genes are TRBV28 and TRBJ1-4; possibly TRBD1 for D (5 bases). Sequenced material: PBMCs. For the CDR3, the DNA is TGTGCCAGCAGTTTAAGGGGCAGGCTGACTGAAAAACTGTTTTTT. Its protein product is CASSLRGRLTEKLFF. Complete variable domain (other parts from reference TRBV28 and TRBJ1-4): DVKVTQSSRYLVKRTGEKVFLECVQDMDHENMFWYRQDPGLGLRLIYFSYDVKMKEKGDIPEGYSVSREKKERFSLILESASTNQTSMYLCASSLRGRLTEKLFFGSGTQLSVL.